This T cell receptor (beta chain) was captured in a study of glioma-infiltrating T cells after dendritic cell vaccination. Primers: 60 V beta forward and 13 J beta reverse. The table came from immunoSEQ multiplex PCR; TCRdb's copy has only in-frame clones and leaves some out. The profile shows 90,000 to 140,000 clones, 90% of them singletons. In germline, CDR1 is MDHEN, CDR2 SYDVKM. The CDR3 covers 12 residues. With 8 bases clipped from V and 4 bases from J, the junction kept 3 bases outside the gene matches. Time point of the sample: after dendritic cell vaccination, including at tumor progression/relapse.

The rearrangement uses TRBV28 and TRBJ1-2; 8 bases map to TRBD1. This TCR came from a human donor with glioblastoma. Source: blood, taken after dendritic cell vaccination. The CDR3 loop is CASSDRGYGYTF. The CDR3 nucleotides read TGTGCCAGCTCCGACAGGGGCTATGGCTACACCTTC.